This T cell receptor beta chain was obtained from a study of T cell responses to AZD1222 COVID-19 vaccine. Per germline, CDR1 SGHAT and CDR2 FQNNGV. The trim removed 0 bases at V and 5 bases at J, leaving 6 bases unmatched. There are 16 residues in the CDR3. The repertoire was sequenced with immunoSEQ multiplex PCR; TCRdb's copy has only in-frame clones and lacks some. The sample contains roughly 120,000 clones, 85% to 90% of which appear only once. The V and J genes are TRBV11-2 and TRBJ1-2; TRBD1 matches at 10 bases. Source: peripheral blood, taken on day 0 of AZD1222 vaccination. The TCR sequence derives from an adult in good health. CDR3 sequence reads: CASSLDGGTGVYGYTF. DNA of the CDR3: TGTGCCAGCAGCTTAGACGGCGGGACAGGGGTATATGGCTACACCTTC. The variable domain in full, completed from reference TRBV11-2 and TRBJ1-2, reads EAGVAQSPRYKIIEKRQSVAFWCNPISGHATLYWYQQILGQGPKLLIQFQNNGVVDDSQLPKDRFSAERLKGVDSTLKIQPAKLEDSAVYLCASSLDGGTGVYGYTFGSGTRLTVV.